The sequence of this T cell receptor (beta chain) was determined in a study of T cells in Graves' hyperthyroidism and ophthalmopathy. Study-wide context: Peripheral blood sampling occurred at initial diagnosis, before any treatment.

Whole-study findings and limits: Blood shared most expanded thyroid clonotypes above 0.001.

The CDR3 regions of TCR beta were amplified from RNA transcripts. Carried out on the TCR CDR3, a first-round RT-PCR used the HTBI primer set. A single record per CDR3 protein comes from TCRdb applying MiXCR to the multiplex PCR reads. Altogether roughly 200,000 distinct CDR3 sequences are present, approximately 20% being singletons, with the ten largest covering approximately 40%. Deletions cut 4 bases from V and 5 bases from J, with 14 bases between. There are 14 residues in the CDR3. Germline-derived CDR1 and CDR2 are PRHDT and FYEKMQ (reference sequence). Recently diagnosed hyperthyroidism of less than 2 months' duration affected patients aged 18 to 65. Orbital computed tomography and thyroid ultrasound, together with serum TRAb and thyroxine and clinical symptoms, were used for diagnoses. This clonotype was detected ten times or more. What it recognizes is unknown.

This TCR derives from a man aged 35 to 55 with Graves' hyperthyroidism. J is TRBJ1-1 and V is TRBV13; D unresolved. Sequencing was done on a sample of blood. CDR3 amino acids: CASSSPGKRTEAFF. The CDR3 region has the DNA TGTGCCAGCAGCTCACCGGGAAAGCGAACTGAAGCTTTCTTT. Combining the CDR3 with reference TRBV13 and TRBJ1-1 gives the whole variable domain AAGVIQSPRHLIKEKRETATLKCYPIPRHDTVYWYQQGPGQDPQFLISFYEKMQSDKGSIPDRFSAQQFSDYHSELNMSSLELGDSALYFCASSSPGKRTEAFFGQGTRLTVV.